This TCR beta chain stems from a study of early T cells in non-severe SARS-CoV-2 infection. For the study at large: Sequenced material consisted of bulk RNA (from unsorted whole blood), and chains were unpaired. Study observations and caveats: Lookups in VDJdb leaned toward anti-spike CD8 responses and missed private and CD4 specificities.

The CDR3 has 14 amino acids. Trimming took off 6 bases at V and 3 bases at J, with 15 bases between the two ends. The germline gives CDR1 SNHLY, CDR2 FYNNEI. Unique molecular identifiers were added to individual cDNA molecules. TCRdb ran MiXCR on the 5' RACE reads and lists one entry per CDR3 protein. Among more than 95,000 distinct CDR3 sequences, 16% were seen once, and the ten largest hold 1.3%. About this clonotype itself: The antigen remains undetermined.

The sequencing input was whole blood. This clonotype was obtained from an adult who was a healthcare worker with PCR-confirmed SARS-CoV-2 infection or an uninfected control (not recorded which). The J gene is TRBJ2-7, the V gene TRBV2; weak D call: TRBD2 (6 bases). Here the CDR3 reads CASSGLEGYYEQYF. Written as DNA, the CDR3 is TGTGCCAGCAGCGGATTGGAGGGATACTACGAGCAGTACTTC.